This TCR beta chain originates from a study of glioma-infiltrating T cells. Study-wide context: About 1.1 million peripheral T cells were targeted at about 4.5- to 11-fold coverage.

The iRepertoire nested amplicon-rescue multiplex PCR amplified TCR alpha and beta CDR3s from RNA. TCRdb called the multiplex PCR reads again in MiXCR, with one record for every CDR3 protein. The data contain fewer than 500,000 distinct CDR3 sequences, roughly two fifths of them singletons. A few counts support this clonotype. The antigen is not known. Study-level findings and limits: Tissue-blood divergence was below expectation in non-neoplastic patients, above in gliomas.

Germline CDR1 is MDHEN and CDR2 is SYDVKM. CDR3 length: 14 amino acids. The ends were cut back, 5 bases at V and 4 bases at J, with 11 bases in the middle. The sequence was obtained from a human donor with low-grade glioma or glioblastoma, undergoing nonglioma brain surgery, or in good health (not recorded which). J is TRBJ1-4 and V is TRBV28; the D gene is possibly TRBD1 (5 bases). Source material: glioma tissue, nonneoplastic brain tissue, or PBMCs (not recorded which). The CDR3 is CASSPGGYNEKLFF. DNA for the CDR3: TGTGCCAGCAGTCCGGGGGGGTATAATGAAAAACTGTTTTTT.